A selection of T cell receptor beta chains follows, all from one sample in a study of somatic mutations in cytotoxic T cells in rheumatoid arthritis. Assay: immunoSEQ multiplex PCR; the TCRdb copy retains only in-frame clones and omits some. This sample yields approximately 20,000 clones, of which roughly four fifths are seen a single time; roughly 11% belongs to the top ten. Sequencing was performed on CD8+ T cells sorted from blood. These receptors originate from a man younger than 35 with rheumatoid arthritis. Each CDR3 is given with its conserved first and last residue. The D gene is left open where the match is weak. The size of a clone is reported for some rows only, either as once, few or many, or as a class for expanded clones.

size: -; D: TRBD1; J: TRBJ2-5; V: TRBV7-2; CDR3: CASSLRQGVGETQYF; DNA: TGTGCCAGCAGCTTAAGGCAGGGGGTAGGGGAGACCCAGTACTTC
size: -; D: TRBD2; J: TRBJ2-3; V: TRBV7-9; CDR3: CASSPSEGGGGDTQYF; DNA: TGTGCCAGCAGCCCCTCCGAGGGCGGGGGTGGAGATACGCAGTATTTT
size: -; D: -; J: TRBJ2-7; V: TRBV28; CDR3: CASSPRTPYYEQYF; DNA: TGTGCCAGCAGTCCCAGGACACCTTACTACGAGCAGTACTTC
size: -; D: TRBD1; J: TRBJ2-6; V: TRBV5-4; CDR3: CASSADRGPGANVLTF; DNA: TGTGCCAGCAGCGCGGACAGGGGGCCTGGGGCCAACGTCCTGACTTTC
size: -; D: -; J: TRBJ2-7; V: TRBV27; CDR3: CASSPGQGGAREQYF; DNA: TGTGCCAGCAGTCCCGGACAGGGAGGGGCTAGGGAGCAGTACTTC
size: -; D: TRBD2; J: TRBJ2-7; V: TRBV15; CDR3: CATSRLAGEQYF; DNA: TGTGCCACCAGCAGATTAGCGGGGGAGCAGTACTTC
size: -; D: TRBD1; J: TRBJ2-1; V: TRBV27; CDR3: CASREGTGGFYEQFF; DNA: TGTGCCAGCAGGGAGGGAACAGGGGGCTTCTATGAGCAGTTCTTC
size: few; D: TRBD2; J: TRBJ2-5; V: TRBV4-3; CDR3: CASSQERGGQETQYF; DNA: TGCGCCAGCAGCCAAGAGCGGGGGGGCCAAGAGACCCAGTACTTC
size: once; D: -; J: TRBJ2-1; V: TRBV25-1; CDR3: CASSDLHGEQFF; DNA: TGTGCCAGCAGTGACCTCCACGGGGAGCAGTTCTTC
size: -; D: -; J: TRBJ1-1; V: TRBV29-1; CDR3: CSGLDAQTPGAFF; DNA: TGCAGCGGCCTGGACGCGCAAACGCCGGGTGCTTTCTTT
size: -; D: -; J: TRBJ1-3; V: TRBV6-5; CDR3: CASSQHHSGNTIYF; DNA: TGTGCCAGCAGCCAACACCACTCTGGAAACACCATATATTTT
size: -; D: TRBD2; J: TRBJ2-1; V: TRBV4-1; CDR3: CASSQDMSGGAGNEQFF; DNA: TGCGCCAGCAGCCAAGATATGAGCGGGGGGGCCGGCAATGAGCAGTTCTTC
size: -; D: TRBD1; J: TRBJ2-1; V: TRBV19; CDR3: CASSPGQGAHEQFF; DNA: TGTGCCAGTAGCCCGGGACAGGGGGCACATGAGCAGTTCTTC
size: few; D: -; J: TRBJ1-1; V: TRBV6-5; CDR3: CASSLRIRYTEAFF; DNA: TGTGCCAGCAGCCTCCGAATCCGATATACTGAAGCTTTCTTT
size: -; D: -; J: TRBJ2-7; V: TRBV19; CDR3: CASSPLHQGYEQYF; DNA: TGTGCCAGTAGTCCTCTACACCAGGGGTACGAGCAGTACTTC
size: -; D: TRBD2; J: TRBJ2-3; V: TRBV7-9; CDR3: CASSLRRGGTDTQYF; DNA: TGTGCCAGCAGCTTAAGGCGGGGGGGCACAGATACGCAGTATTTT
size: -; D: -; J: TRBJ2-1; V: TRBV7-9; CDR3: CASSQRGPRYNEQFF; DNA: TGTGCCAGCAGCCAGAGGGGCCCCAGGTACAATGAGCAGTTCTTC
size: -; D: TRBD2; J: TRBJ2-3; V: TRBV7-9; CDR3: CASSATSGLAGGTDTQYF; DNA: TGTGCCAGCAGCGCCACCTCGGGACTAGCGGGGGGCACAGATACGCAGTATTTT
size: -; D: -; J: TRBJ2-6; V: TRBV4-2; CDR3: CASSQEAGAGANVLTF; DNA: TGTGCCAGCAGCCAAGAGGCCGGGGCTGGGGCCAACGTCCTGACTTTC
size: -; D: TRBD2; J: TRBJ2-5; V: TRBV4-2; CDR3: CASSQAAWGLAGGWRETQYF; DNA: TGTGCCAGCAGCCAAGCCGCTTGGGGACTAGCGGGGGGGTGGCGAGAGACCCAGTACTTC
size: -; D: -; J: TRBJ2-1; V: TRBV4-2; CDR3: CASSPLGRGDNEQFF; DNA: TGTGCCAGCAGCCCCTTGGGGCGCGGAGACAATGAGCAGTTCTTC
size: -; D: -; J: TRBJ1-3; V: TRBV4-3; CDR3: CASSQDKTAGNTIYF; DNA: TGCGCCAGCAGCCAAGACAAAACGGCTGGAAACACCATATATTTT
size: -; D: TRBD1; J: TRBJ2-2; V: TRBV7-6; CDR3: CASSLGQGANGELFF; DNA: TGTGCCAGCAGCTTGGGACAGGGGGCGAACGGGGAGCTGTTTTTT